The rows below give T cell receptor beta chains drawn from one sample of a study of identical twins. TCRdb reprocessed the 5' RACE reads via MiXCR and lists one record per CDR3 protein. The profile shows some 710,000 distinct CDR3 sequences, around 5.7% of them singletons. The sequenced sample was naive T cells sorted from blood. These receptors came from a man younger than 35 in good health. CDR3s include the opening cysteine and the closing phenylalanine or tryptophan. Each record gives: V gene, clone size, J gene, D gene, CDR3 protein, CDR3 DNA. A D gene is named only where the DNA matches it firmly. Only part of the rows carry a size: once, few, many, or a class if the clone is expanded.

V gene: TRBV29-1
clone size: many
J gene: TRBJ1-1
D gene: TRBD1
CDR3 protein: CSVEDRGTGGFTEAFF
CDR3 DNA: TGCAGCGTTGAAGATCGGGGGACAGGGGGCTTCACTGAAGCTTTCTTT

V gene: TRBV20-1
clone size: many
J gene: TRBJ2-1
D gene: TRBD2
CDR3 protein: CSASRPLAGKDNEQFF
CDR3 DNA: TGCAGTGCTAGCAGACCCCTAGCGGGAAAAGACAATGAGCAGTTCTTC

V gene: TRBV29-1
clone size: many
J gene: TRBJ2-1
D gene: TRBD1
CDR3 protein: CSVETGTGGYNEQFF
CDR3 DNA: TGCAGCGTTGAAACCGGGACAGGGGGCTACAATGAGCAGTTCTTC

V gene: TRBV24-1
clone size: .
J gene: TRBJ2-5
D gene: TRBD1
CDR3 protein: CATRDQDRGQETQYF
CDR3 DNA: TGTGCCACCAGGGACCAGGACAGGGGACAAGAGACCCAGTACTTC

V gene: TRBV12-3/TRBV12-4
clone size: many
J gene: TRBJ2-1
D gene: TRBD2
CDR3 protein: CASSQPAGVYNEQFF
CDR3 DNA: TGTGCCAGCAGTCAACCAGCGGGAGTTTATAATGAGCAGTTCTTC

V gene: TRBV2
clone size: many
J gene: TRBJ2-1
D gene: TRBD2
CDR3 protein: CASSVTGGIYNEQFF
CDR3 DNA: TGTGCCAGCAGTGTGACGGGAGGGATCTACAATGAGCAGTTCTTC

V gene: TRBV20-1
clone size: many
J gene: TRBJ2-5
D gene: .
CDR3 protein: CSASPLSRTETQYF
CDR3 DNA: TGCAGTGCCAGTCCCCTTAGCCGCACAGAGACCCAGTACTTC

V gene: TRBV20-1
clone size: few
J gene: TRBJ2-7
D gene: TRBD2
CDR3 protein: CSAVVGGAGSSYEQYF
CDR3 DNA: TGCAGTGCTGTCGTAGGTGGAGCGGGAAGCTCCTACGAGCAGTACTTC

V gene: TRBV7-2
clone size: few
J gene: TRBJ2-5
D gene: TRBD2
CDR3 protein: CASSPAPGTSSQETQYF
CDR3 DNA: TGTGCCAGCAGCCCTGCCCCCGGGACTAGCTCCCAAGAGACCCAGTACTTC

V gene: TRBV4-3
clone size: many
J gene: TRBJ2-7
D gene: TRBD2
CDR3 protein: CASSPRGTSGSYEQYF
CDR3 DNA: TGCGCCAGCAGCCCAAGAGGGACTAGCGGCTCCTACGAGCAGTACTTC